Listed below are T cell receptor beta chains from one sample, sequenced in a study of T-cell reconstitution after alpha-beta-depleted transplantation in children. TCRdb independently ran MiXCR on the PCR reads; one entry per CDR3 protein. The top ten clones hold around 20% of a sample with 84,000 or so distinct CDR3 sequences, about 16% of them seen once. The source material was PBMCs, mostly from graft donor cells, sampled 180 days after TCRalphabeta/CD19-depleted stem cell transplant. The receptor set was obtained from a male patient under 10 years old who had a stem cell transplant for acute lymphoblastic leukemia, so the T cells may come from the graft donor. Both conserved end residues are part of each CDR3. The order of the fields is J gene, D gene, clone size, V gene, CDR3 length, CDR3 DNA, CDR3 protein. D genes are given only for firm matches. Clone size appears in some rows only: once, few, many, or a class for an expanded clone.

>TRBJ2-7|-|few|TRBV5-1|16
TGCGCCAGCAGCTTGAAGAGTGGACCTAGTTCCTACGAGCAGTACTTC
CASSLKSGPSSYEQYF
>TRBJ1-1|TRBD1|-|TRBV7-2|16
TGTGCCAGCAGCTATTTCCCGGGACAGGGGGGGACTGAAGCTTTCTTT
CASSYFPGQGGTEAFF
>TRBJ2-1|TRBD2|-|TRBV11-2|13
TGTGCCAGCTCCGAGCGGGGGTTAAGTGAGCAGTTCTTC
CASSERGLSEQFF
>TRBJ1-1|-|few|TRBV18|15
TGTGCCAGCTCACGGGACGCCGGGATGAACACTGAAGCTTTCTTT
CASSRDAGMNTEAFF
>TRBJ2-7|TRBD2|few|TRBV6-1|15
TGTGCCAGCAGATCCGTAGCGGGAGGGCCCGACGAGCAGTACTTC
CASRSVAGGPDEQYF
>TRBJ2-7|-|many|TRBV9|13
TGTGCCAGCGCTCGTACTAGCTCGCGCGAGCAGTACTTC
CASARTSSREQYF
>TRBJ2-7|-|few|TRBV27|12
TGTGCCAGCAGTTTCGGACCTTACGAGCAGTACTTC
CASSFGPYEQYF
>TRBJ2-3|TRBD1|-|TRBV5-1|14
TGCGCCAGCAGTCGTCGGGACAGAACAGATACGCAGTATTTT
CASSRRDRTDTQYF
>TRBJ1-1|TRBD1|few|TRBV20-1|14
TGCAGTGCTAGCAACCGGGACAGGGTTACTGAAGCTTTCTTT
CSASNRDRVTEAFF
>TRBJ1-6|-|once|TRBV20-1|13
TGCAGTGCCCGGATGGTAGGGGATTCACCCCTCCACTTT
CSARMVGDSPLHF
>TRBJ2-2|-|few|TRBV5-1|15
TGCGCCAGCAGTTACCCAGACAGGATCACCGGGGAGCTGTTTTTT
CASSYPDRITGELFF
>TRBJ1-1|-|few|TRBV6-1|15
TGTGCCAGCAGAGACCCTAGGGCCCACAACACTGAAGCTTTCTTT
CASRDPRAHNTEAFF
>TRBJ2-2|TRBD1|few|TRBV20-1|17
TGCTGTGCTAGGAGAAACCGGGACAGACAGAACACCGGGGAGCTGTTTTTT
CCARRNRDRQNTGELFF
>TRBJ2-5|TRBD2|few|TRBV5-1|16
TGCGCCAGCAGCTTGGCAGGACTAGCGGGGGAAGAGACCCAGTACTTC
CASSLAGLAGEETQYF
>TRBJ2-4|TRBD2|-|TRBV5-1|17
TGCGCCAGCAGCTTGTTCTCCGGGGGGGGACCCCAAAACATTCAGTACTTC
CASSLFSGGGPQNIQYF
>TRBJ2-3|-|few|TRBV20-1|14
TGCAGTGCTACTCGACACAGCCTCACAGATACGCAGTATTTT
CSATRHSLTDTQYF
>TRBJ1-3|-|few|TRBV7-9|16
TGTGCCAGCAGCTTAGGACTCATGCGATTTGGAAACACCATATATTTT
CASSLGLMRFGNTIYF
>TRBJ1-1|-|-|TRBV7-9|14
TGTGCCAGCAGCATAGGGGGTATGAACACTGAAGCTTTCTTT
CASSIGGMNTEAFF
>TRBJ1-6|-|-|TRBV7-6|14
TGTGCCAGCAGCCAGACCGGGGGGGGTTCACCCCTCCACTTT
CASSQTGGGSPLHF
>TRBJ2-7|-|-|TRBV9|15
TGTGCCAGCAGCTTTTATGATTTTTCCTCCTACGAGCAGTACTTC
CASSFYDFSSYEQYF
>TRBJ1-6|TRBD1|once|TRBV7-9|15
TGTGCCAGCAGCTTATCTCAGGGGGATAATTCACCCCTCCACTTT
CASSLSQGDNSPLHF
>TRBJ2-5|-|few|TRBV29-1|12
TGCAGCGTCCCAATGGTCCAAGAGACCCAGTACTTC
CSVPMVQETQYF
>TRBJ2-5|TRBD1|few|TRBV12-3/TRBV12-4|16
TGTGCCAGCAGTTTGTTGGGACAGGGTCTCGAAGAGACCCAGTACTTC
CASSLLGQGLEETQYF
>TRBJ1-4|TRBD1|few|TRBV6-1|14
TGTGCCAGCAGCTCCAGACAGGGGGCATTGAAACTGTTTTTT
CASSSRQGALKLFF
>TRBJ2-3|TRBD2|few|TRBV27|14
TGTGCCAGCAGTTTATTAGCGGGGGGGGATACGCAGTATTTT
CASSLLAGGDTQYF
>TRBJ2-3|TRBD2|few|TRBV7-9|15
TGTGCCAGCAGCTTCGGCGGGGGACTCACAGATACGCAGTATTTT
CASSFGGGLTDTQYF
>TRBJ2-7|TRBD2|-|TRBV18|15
TGTGCCAGCTCACTCTCTAGCGGGGGGGCCGACGAGCAGTACTTC
CASSLSSGGADEQYF
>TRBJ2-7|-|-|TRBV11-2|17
TGTGCCAGCCGTGCTCCCTACGACAGGCTTGCCTCCTACGAGCAGTACTTC
CASRAPYDRLASYEQYF
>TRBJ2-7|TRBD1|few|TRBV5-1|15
TGCGCCAGCAGCAGCGGGACAGGGTTCGCCTACGAGCAGTACTTC
CASSSGTGFAYEQYF
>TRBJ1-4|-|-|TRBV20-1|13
TGCAGTGCCTACAGGAGGTTAGATGAAAAACTGTTTTTT
CSAYRRLDEKLFF
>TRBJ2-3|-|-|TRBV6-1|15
TGTGCCAGCAGTACCCCGGGGGGCCGCACAGATACGCAGTATTTT
CASSTPGGRTDTQYF
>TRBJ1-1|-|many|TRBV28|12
TGTGCCAGCAGTTTGGCCTGGACAGAAGCTTTCTTT
CASSLAWTEAFF
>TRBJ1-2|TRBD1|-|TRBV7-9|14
TGTGCCAGCAAGAGGGACAGTTACCCTCATGGCTACACCTTC
CASKRDSYPHGYTF
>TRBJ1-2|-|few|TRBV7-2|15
TGTGCCAGCAGCTTAATCTTGGGGAGTGACTATGGCTACACCTTC
CASSLILGSDYGYTF
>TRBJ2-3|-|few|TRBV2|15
TGTGCCAGCAGTGAACCAGGGCGAAAAGCAGATACGCAGTATTTT
CASSEPGRKADTQYF
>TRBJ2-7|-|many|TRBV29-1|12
TGCAGCGTTCAGGACGTAGGGTCGGAGCAGTACTTC
CSVQDVGSEQYF
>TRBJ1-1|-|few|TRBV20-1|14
TGCAGTGCTAGAGTTCCAGCCACGAACACTGAAGCTTTCTTT
CSARVPATNTEAFF
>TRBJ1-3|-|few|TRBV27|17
TGTGCCAGCAGCCACTCAAACCCTGGGACGATCGGAAACGCCATATATTTT
CASSHSNPGTIGNAIYF
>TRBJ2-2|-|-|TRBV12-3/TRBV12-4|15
TGTGCCAGCAGTCCCCGGCAGGGCAACACCGGGGAGCTGTTTTTT
CASSPRQGNTGELFF
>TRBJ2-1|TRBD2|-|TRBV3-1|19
TGTGCCAGCAGCCACTCCGTGCGAGGACTAGCGGGGGATCCACATGAGCAGTTCTTC
CASSHSVRGLAGDPHEQFF
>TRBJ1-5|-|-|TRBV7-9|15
TGTGCCAGCAGTTCGGGACGGCATAGCAATCAGCCCCAGCATTTT
CASSSGRHSNQPQHF
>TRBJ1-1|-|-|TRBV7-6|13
TGTGCCAGCAGCCCCCGACGGGGAACTGAAGCTTTCTTT
CASSPRRGTEAFF